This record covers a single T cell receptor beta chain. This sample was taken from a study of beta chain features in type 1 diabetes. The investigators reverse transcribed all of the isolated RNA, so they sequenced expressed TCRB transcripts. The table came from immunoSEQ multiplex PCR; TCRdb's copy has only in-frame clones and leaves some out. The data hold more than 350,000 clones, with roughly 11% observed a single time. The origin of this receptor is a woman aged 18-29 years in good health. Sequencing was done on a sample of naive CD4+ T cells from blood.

The CDR3 DNA follows: TGTGCCAGCAGCTTAGCGGGGACAGTCGGCAATCAGCCCCAGCATTTT. Residues: CASSLAGTVGNQPQHF. V usage is TRBV7-9 and J usage is TRBJ1-5, with 7 bases that match TRBD1. Germline assignment: CDR1 SEHNR and CDR2 FQNEAQ (reference sequence). The CDR3 runs to 16 residues. V lost 0 bases to trimming and J lost 2 bases; unmatched junction nucleotides: 4. Full variable domain (outside the CDR3, taken from reference TRBV7-9 and TRBJ1-5): DTGVSQNPRHKITKRGQNVTFRCDPISEHNRLYWYRQTLGQGPEFLTYFQNEAQLEKSRLLSDRFSAERPKGSFSTLEIQRTEQGDSAMYLCASSLAGTVGNQPQHFGDGTRLSIL.